This TCR beta chain was profiled in a study of blood T cells in healthy people across ages. Primers used in a second PCR of roughly 7 to 12 cycles were a sample-barcoded 5' primer and a J-beta primer mix. Each CDR3 protein gets one entry after TCRdb re-called the 5' RACE reads with MiXCR. The sample consists of around 1,000,000 distinct CDR3 sequences, around 25% of them appearing once. The CDR3 contains 13 residues. Trimming shortened V by 7 bases and J by 2 bases, and 6 bases separated the two germline ends. These data are also associated with another study on T cells of mothers and their children. That work adds: Overlap measured in related mother-child pairs was slightly, non-significantly higher than in unrelated pairs.

The sample comprised blood. The rearrangement joins TRBV12-3 or TRBV12-4 to TRBJ2-6; unclear D gene. This sequence originates from a girl aged 2 to 9 in good health. CDR3 loop: CASINPGANVLTF. The CDR3 DNA follows: TGTGCCAGCATCAACCCTGGGGCCAACGTCCTGACTTTC.